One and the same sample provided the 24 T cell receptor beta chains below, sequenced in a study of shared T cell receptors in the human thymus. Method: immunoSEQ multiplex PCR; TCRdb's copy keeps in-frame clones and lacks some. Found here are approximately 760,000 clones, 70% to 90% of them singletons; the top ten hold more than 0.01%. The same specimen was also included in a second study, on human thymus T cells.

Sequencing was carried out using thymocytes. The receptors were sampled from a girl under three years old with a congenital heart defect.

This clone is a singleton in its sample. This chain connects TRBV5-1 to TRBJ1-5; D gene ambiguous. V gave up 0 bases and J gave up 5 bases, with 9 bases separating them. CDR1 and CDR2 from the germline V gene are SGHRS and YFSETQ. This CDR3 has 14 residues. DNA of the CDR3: TGCGCCAGCAGCTTGGCCAGGATCCATCAGCCCCAGCATTTT. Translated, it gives CASSLARIHQPQHF.

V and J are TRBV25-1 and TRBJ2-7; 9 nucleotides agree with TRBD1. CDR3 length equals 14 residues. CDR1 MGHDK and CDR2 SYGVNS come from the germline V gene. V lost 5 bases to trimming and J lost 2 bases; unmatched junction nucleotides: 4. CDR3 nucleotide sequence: TGTGCCAGCAGTCCGGACAGGGGACCCTACGAGCAGTACTTC. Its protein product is CASSPDRGPYEQYF.

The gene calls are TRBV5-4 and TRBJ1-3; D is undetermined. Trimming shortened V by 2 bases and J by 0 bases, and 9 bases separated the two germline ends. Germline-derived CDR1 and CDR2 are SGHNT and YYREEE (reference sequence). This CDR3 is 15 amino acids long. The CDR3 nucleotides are TGTGCCAGCAGCTTACTACCGCTCTCTGGAAACACCATATATTTT. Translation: CASSLLPLSGNTIYF.

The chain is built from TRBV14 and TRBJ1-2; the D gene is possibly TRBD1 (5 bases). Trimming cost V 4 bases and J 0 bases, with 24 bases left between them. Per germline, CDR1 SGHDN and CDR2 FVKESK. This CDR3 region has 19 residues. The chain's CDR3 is CASSRELVLQANSNYGYTF. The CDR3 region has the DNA TGTGCCAGCAGCCGCGAGCTGGTCCTACAGGCCAATTCTAACTATGGCTACACCTTC.

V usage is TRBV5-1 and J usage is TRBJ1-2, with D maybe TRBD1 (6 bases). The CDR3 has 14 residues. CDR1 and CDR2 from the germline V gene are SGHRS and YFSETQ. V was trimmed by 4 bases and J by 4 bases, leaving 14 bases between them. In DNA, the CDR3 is TGCGCCAGCAGCGAGGGGGTTAGGGCCTATGGCTACACCTTC. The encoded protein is CASSEGVRAYGYTF.

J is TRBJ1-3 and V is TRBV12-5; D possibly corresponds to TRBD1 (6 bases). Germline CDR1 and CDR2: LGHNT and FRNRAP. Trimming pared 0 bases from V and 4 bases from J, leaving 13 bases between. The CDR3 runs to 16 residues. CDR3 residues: CASGLVRQGLGNTIYF. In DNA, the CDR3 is TGTGCTAGTGGTTTGGTTAGGCAGGGGCTGGGAAACACCATATATTTT.

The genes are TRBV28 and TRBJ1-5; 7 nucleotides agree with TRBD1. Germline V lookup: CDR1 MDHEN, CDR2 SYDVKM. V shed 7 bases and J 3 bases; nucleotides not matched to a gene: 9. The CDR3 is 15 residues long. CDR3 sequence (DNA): TGTGCCAGCAATACGACAGGGAGAGCCAATCAGCCCCAGCATTTT. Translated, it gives CASNTTGRANQPQHF.

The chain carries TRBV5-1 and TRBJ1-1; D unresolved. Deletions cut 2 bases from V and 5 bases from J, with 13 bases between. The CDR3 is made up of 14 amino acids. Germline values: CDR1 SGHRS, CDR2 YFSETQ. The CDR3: CASSFRSLETEAFF. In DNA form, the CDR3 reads TGCGCCAGCAGCTTTCGGTCCCTTGAGACTGAAGCTTTCTTT.

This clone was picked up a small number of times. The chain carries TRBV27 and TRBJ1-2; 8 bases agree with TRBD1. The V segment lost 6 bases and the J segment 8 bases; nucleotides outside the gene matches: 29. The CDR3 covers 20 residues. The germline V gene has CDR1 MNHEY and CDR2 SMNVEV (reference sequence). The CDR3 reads CASSPPADRGPEGGYSGYTF. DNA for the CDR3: TGTGCCAGCAGCCCGCCCGCCGACAGGGGCCCTGAGGGTGGCTATTCGGGCTACACCTTC.

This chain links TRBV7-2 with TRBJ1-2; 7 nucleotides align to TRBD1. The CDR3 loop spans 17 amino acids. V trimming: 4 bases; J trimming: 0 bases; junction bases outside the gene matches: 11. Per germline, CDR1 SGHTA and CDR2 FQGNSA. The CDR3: CASSSEFRTGANYGYTF. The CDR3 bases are TGTGCCAGCAGCTCCGAATTCCGGACAGGAGCTAACTATGGCTACACCTTC.

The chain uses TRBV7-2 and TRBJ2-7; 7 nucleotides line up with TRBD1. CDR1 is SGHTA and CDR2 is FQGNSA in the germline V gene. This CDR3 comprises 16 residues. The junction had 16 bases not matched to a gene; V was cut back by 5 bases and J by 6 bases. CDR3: CASSRDREGLICEQYF. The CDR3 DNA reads TGTGCCAGCAGCCGAGACAGGGAAGGTCTCATATGCGAGCAGTACTTC.

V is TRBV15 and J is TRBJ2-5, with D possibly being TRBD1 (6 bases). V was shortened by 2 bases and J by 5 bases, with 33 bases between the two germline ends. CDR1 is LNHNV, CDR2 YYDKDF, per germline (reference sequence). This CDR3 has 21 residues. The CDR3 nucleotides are TGTGCCACCAGCAGAAACAAGACGCCTCGCCCTGGAACAGGGATATGGGAGACCCAGTACTTC. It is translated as CATSRNKTPRPGTGIWETQYF.

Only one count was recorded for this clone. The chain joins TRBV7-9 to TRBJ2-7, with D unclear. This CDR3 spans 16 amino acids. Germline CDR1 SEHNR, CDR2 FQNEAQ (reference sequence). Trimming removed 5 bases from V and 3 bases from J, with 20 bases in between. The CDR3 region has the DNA TGTGCCAGCAGCAACACCCCAAAGCGACGGGTCTACGAGCAGTACTTC. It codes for CASSNTPKRRVYEQYF.

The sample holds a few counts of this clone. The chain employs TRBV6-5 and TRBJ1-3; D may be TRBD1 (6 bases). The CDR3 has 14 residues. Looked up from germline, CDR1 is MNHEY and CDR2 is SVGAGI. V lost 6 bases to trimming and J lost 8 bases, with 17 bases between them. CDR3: CASSHQGRADTIYF. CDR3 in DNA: TGTGCCAGCAGCCACCAGGGGAGGGCGGACACCATATATTTT.

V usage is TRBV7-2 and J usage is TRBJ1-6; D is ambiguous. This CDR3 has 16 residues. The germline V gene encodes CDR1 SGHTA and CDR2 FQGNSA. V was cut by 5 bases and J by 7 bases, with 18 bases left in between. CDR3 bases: TGTGCCAGCAGCCTATCTGGGGTACGGGAGAATTCACCCCTCCACTTT. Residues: CASSLSGVRENSPLHF.

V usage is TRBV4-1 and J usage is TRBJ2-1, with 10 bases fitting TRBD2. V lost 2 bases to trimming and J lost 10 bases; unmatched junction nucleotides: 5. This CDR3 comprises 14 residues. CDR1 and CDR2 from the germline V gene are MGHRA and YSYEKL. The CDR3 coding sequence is TGCGCCAGCAGCCAAACTAGCGGGGTATGGGAGCAGTTCTTC. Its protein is CASSQTSGVWEQFF.

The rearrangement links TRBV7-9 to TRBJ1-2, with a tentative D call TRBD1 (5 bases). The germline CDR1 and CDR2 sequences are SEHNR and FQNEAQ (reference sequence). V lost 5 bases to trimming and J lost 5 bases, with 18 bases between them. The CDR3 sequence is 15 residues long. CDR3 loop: CASSPRVRSFYGYTF. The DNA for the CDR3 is TGTGCCAGCAGCCCCAGGGTTAGGTCATTTTATGGCTACACCTTC.

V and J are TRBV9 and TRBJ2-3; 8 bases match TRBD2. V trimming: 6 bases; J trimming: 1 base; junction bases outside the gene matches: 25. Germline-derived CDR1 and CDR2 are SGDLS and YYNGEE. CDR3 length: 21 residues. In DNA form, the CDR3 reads TGTGCCAGCACCACAAACGACGATGGCGGGGGGCACCACTTAGGCACAGATACGCAGTATTTT. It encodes CASTTNDDGGGHHLGTDTQYF.

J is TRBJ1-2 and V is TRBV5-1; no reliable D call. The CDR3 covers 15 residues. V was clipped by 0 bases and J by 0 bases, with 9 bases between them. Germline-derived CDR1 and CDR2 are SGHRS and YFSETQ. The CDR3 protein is CASSLDAASNYGYTF. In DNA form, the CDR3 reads TGCGCCAGCAGCTTGGATGCGGCCTCTAACTATGGCTACACCTTC. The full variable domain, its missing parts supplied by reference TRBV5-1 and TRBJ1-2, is KAGVTQTPRYLIKTRGQQVTLSCSPISGHRSVSWYQQTPGQGLQFLFEYFSETQRNKGNFPGRFSGRQFSNSRSEMNVSTLELGDSALYLCASSLDAASNYGYTFGSGTRLTVV.

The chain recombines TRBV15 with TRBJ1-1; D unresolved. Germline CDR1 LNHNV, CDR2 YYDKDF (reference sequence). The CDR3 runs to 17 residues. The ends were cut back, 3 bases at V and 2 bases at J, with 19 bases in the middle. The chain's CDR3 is CATSSTGKEGINTEAFF. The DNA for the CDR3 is TGTGCCACCAGCAGTACCGGGAAGGAGGGTATTAACACTGAAGCTTTCTTT. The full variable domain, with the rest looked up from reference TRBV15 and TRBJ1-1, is DAMVIQNPRYQVTQFGKPVTLSCSQTLNHNVMYWYQQKSSQAPKLLFHYYDKDFNNEADTPDNFQSRRPNTSFCFLDIRSPGLGDTAMYLCATSSTGKEGINTEAFFGQGTRLTVV.

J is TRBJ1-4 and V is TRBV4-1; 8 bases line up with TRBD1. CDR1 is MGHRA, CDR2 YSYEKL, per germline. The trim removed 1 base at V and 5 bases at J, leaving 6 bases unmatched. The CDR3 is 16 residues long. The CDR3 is CASSQGLAGGNEKLFF. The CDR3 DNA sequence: TGCGCCAGCAGCCAAGGTTTGGCAGGGGGCAATGAAAAACTGTTTTTT.

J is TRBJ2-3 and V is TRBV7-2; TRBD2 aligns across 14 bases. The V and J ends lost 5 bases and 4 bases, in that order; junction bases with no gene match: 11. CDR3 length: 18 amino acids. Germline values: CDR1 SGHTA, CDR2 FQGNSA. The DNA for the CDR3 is TGTGCCAGCAGCCCCACGCGACTAGCGGGGGGGCATCCAGATACGCAGTATTTT. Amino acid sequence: CASSPTRLAGGHPDTQYF.

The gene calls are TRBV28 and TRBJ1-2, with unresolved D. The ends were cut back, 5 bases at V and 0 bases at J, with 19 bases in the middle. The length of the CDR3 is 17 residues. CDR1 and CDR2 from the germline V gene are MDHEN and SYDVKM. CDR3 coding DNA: TGTGCCAGCAGTACGTTCCGTGAGGGCGCAGCTAACTATGGCTACACCTTC. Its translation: CASSTFREGAANYGYTF.

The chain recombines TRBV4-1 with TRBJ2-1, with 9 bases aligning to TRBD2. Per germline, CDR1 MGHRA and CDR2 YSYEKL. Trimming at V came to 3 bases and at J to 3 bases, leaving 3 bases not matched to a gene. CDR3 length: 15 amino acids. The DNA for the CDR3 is TGCGCCAGCAGCCACAAGCGGGGGGTCTACAATGAGCAGTTCTTC. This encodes CASSHKRGVYNEQFF.